This T cell receptor (beta chain) was captured by sequencing in a study of T cells after yellow fever vaccination. The wider study: Preparing low-cell-number fractions relied on SMART-Seq v4 Ultra Low Input. The study's findings and limits: Reappearance after the booster was seen for most primary-vaccination clones, at 95% to 97% CD4 and less than 90% CD8. Some clonotypes were seen in both the CD4 and the CD8 compartments. These made up a small share and likely arose from convergent recombination.

Template-switching 5'RACE yielded the TCR cDNA; a universal primer site and UMIs were added in the process. TCRdb re-called the 5' RACE reads through MiXCR, storing one row per CDR3 protein. This sample has approximately 610,000 distinct CDR3 sequences, with about 15% found just once. This clonotype was seen ten or more times. What it binds is not known. The V gene's germline CDR1 is MNHNS and CDR2 SASEGT. The ends were cut back, 1 base at V and 8 bases at J, with 11 bases in the middle. The CDR3 spans 14 residues. This sequence was found in a man aged 18 to 35 who received the YFV17D yellow fever vaccine. The starting material was PBMCs, obtained about 5 days after the first yellow fever vaccination. The J gene is TRBJ2-2, the V gene TRBV6-1, with unresolved D. This CDR3 reads CASSEELGFGELFF. CDR3 nucleotides: TGTGCCAGCAGTGAAGAGTTGGGGTTTGGGGAGCTGTTTTTT.